This T cell receptor (beta chain) is from a study of T cell responses to AZD1222 COVID-19 vaccine. Study findings and constraints: The sample set comprised mostly white British donors with more females, and clonal diversity was possibly underestimated.

Assay used: immunoSEQ multiplex PCR; TCRdb lists only in-frame clones, some missing. The sample includes fewer than 110,000 clones, around 90% of them seen just once. As for this clone: Its antigen is not known.

This CDR3 is 13 amino acids long. The rearrangement joins TRBV21-1 to TRBJ1-6. TRBV21-1 counts as a pseudogene. The receptor was derived from an adult who received the AZD1222 COVID-19 vaccine. The sample was peripheral blood, taken 28 days after the second AZD1222 dose. The CDR3 protein is CASSTSSRPRVHF. CDR3 bases: TGTGCCAGCAGCACGAGCAGCAGGCCGAGGGTCCACTTT.